This TCR beta chain was sequenced for a study of T-cell reconstitution after alpha-beta-depleted transplantation in children. Germline V gene data show CDR1 as SQVTM and CDR2 as ANQGSEA. The CDR3 totals 15 residues. V was shortened by 6 bases and J by 3 bases, with 19 bases between the two germline ends. This clonotype was counted ten times or more. Researchers prepared the TCRbeta library using unique molecular identifiers, the study reports. TCRdb itself ran the PCR reads through MiXCR, one entry per CDR3 protein. The table has around 240,000 distinct CDR3 sequences, 9.7% seen once. This sample comprised PBMCs from the stem cell graft donor, obtained from the stem cell graft. The gene calls are TRBV29-1 and TRBJ2-3, with D possibly called TRBD1 or TRBD2 (5 bases each). The sequence was obtained from a human donor who donated a stem cell graft to a child with SCID. The DNA for the CDR3 is TGCAGCGTCGATCCCGAGTCCGGGGCAACAGATACGCAGTATTTT. Translating it yields CSVDPESGATDTQYF.